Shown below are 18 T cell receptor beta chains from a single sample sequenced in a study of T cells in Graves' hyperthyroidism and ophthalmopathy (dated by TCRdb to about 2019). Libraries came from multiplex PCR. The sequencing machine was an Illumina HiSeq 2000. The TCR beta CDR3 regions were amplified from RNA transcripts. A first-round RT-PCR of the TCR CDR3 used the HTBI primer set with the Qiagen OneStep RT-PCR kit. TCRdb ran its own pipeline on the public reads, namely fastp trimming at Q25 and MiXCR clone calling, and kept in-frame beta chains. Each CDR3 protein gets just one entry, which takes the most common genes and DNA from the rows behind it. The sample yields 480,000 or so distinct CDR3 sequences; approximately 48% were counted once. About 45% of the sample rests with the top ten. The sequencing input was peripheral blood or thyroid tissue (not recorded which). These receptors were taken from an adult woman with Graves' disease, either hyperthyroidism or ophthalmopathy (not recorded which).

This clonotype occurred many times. This CDR3 reads CASSEGTFLNTEAFF. CDR3 DNA sequence: TGTGCCAGCAGTGAGGGGACATTCTTGAACACTGAAGCTTTCTTT. The rearrangement uses TRBV2 and TRBJ1-1; perhaps TRBD1 as D (6 bases). Germline V lookup: CDR1 SNHLY, CDR2 FYNNEI. Trimming pared 3 bases from V and 0 bases from J, leaving 11 bases between. CDR3 size: 15 residues.

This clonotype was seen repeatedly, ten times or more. This CDR3 is CASSQDPGGSGANVLTF. The CDR3 nucleotides are TGCGCCAGCAGCCAAGACCCAGGGGGCTCTGGGGCCAACGTCCTGACTTTC. This chain connects TRBV4-3 to TRBJ2-6; 7 nucleotides agree with TRBD1. Germline CDR1 is LGHNA and CDR2 is YSLEER. The CDR3 consists of 17 residues. V gave up 0 bases and J gave up 0 bases; unmatched junction bases: 2.

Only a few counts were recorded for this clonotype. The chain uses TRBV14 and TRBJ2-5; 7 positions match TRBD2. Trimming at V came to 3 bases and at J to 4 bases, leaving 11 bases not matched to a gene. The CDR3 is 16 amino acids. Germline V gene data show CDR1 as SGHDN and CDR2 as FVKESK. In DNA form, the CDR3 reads TGTGCCAGCAGCCATGGCGTGGGGAGGGCCCCAGAGACCCAGTACTTC. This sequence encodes CASSHGVGRAPETQYF.

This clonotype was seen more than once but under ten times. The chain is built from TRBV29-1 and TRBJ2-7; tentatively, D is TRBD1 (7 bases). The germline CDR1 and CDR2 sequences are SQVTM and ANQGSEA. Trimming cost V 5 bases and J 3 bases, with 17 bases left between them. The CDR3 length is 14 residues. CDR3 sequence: CSVSQGGEFYEQYF. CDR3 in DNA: TGCAGCGTTTCTCAGGGGGGTGAGTTCTACGAGCAGTACTTC.

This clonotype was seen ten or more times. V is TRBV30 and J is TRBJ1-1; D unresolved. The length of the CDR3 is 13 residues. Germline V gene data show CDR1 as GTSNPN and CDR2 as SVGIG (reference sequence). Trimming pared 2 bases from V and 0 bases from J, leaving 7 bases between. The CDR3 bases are TGTGCCTGGAGTCGGGTCATGAACACTGAAGCTTTCTTT. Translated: CAWSRVMNTEAFF. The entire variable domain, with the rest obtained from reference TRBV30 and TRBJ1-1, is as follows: SQTIHQWPATLVQPVGSPLSLECTVEGTSNPNLYWYRQAAGRGLQLLFYSVGIGQISSEVPQNLSASRPQDRQFILSSKKLLLSDSGFYLCAWSRVMNTEAFFGQGTRLTVV.

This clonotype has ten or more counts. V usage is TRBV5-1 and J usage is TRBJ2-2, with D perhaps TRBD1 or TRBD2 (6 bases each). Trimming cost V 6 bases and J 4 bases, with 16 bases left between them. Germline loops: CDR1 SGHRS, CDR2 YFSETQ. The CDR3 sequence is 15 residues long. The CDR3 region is CASKGQGGTTGELFF. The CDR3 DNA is TGCGCCAGCAAGGGCCAAGGGGGGACCACCGGGGAGCTGTTTTTT. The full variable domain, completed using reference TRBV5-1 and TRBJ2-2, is KAGVTQTPRYLIKTRGQQVTLSCSPISGHRSVSWYQQTPGQGLQFLFEYFSETQRNKGNFPGRFSGRQFSNSRSEMNVSTLELGDSALYLCASKGQGGTTGELFFGEGSRLTVL.

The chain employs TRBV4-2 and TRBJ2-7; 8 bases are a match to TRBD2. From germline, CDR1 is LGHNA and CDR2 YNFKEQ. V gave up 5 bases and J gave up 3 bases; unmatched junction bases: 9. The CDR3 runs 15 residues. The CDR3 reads CASSETSGPDYEQYF. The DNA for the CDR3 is TGTGCCAGCAGCGAAACTAGCGGACCTGACTACGAGCAGTACTTC.

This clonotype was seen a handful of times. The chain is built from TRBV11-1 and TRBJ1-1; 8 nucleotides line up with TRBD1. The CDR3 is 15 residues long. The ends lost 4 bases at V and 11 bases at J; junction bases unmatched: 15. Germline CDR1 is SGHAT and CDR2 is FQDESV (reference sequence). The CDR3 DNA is TGTGCCAGCAGCTCCATAAGGGACAGGAGCCCGCCGGCTTTCTTT. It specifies CASSSIRDRSPPAFF.

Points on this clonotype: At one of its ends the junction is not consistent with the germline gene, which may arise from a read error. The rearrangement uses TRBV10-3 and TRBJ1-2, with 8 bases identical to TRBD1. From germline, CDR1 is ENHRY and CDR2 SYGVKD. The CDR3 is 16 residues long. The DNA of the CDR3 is TGTGCCATCTGTGAAGGACAGGGACAGGACCCCTATGGCTACACCTTC. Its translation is CAICEGQGQDPYGYTF.

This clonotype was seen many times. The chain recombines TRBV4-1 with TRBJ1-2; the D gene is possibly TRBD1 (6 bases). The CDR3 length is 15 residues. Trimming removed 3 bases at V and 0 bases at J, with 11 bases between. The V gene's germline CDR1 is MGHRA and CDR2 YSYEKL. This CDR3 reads CASSHNDRSNYGYTF. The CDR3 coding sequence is TGCGCCAGCAGCCATAATGACAGGTCTAACTATGGCTACACCTTC.

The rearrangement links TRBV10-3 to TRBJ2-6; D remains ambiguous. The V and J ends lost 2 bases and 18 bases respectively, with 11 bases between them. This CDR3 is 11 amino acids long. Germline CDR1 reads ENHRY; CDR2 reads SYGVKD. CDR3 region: CAISEELVGTF. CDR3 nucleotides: TGTGCCATCAGTGAGGAGCTCGTCGGGACTTTC.

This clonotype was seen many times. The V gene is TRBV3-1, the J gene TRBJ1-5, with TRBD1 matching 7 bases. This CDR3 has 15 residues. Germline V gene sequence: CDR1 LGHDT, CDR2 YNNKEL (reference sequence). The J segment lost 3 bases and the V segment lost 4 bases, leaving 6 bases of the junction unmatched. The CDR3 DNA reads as TGTGCCAGCAGCCTCGCAACAGGGGCCAATCAGCCCCAGCATTTT. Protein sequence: CASSLATGANQPQHF.

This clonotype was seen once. CDR3 coding DNA: TGTGCCAGCAGAGGCAGCGGGAGCTACGAGCAGTACTTC. Protein sequence: CASRGSGSYEQYF. The rearrangement links TRBV2 to TRBJ2-7; the match to TRBD2 covers 8 bases. Germline trimming cut 6 bases from V and 3 bases from J; bases unmatched to any gene: 4. The length of the CDR3 is 13 residues. From germline, CDR1 is SNHLY and CDR2 FYNNEI.

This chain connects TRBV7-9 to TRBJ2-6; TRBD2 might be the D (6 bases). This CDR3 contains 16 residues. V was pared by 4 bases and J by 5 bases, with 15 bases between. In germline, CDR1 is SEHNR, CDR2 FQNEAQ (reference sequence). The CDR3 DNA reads TGTGCCAGCAGCTCCCGCGGGAAAAAATGGGCCAACGTCCTGACTTTC. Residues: CASSSRGKKWANVLTF. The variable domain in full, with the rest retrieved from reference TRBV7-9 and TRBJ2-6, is DTGVSQNPRHKITKRGQNVTFRCDPISEHNRLYWYRQTLGQGPEFLTYFQNEAQLEKSRLLSDRFSAERPKGSFSTLEIQRTEQGDSAMYLCASSSRGKKWANVLTFGAGSRLTVL.

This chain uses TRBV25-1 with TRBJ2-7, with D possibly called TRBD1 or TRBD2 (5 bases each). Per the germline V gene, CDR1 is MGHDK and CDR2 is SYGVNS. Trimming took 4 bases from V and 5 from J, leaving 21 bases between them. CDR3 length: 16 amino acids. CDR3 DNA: TGTGCCAGCAGTGCTGAGGGACCCCGAGGATGGAACGAGCAGTACTTC. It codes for CASSAEGPRGWNEQYF.

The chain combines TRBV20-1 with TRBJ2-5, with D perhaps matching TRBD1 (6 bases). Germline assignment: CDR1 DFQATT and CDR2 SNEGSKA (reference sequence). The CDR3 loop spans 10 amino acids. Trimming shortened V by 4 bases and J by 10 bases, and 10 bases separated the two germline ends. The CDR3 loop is CSATPGHQYF. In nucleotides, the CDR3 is TGCAGTGCTACCCCGGGACACCAGTACTTC.

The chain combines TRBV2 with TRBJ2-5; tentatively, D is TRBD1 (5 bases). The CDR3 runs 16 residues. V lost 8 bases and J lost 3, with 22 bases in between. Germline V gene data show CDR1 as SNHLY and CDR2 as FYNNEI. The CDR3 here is CASCKRQGHKKETQYF. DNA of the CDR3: TGTGCCAGCTGCAAGAGGCAGGGCCACAAGAAAGAGACCCAGTACTTC.

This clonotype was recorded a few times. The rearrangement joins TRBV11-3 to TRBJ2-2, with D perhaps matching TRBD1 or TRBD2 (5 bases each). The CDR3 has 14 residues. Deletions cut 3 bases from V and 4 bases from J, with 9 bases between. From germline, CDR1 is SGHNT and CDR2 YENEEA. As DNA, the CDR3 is TGTGCCAGCAGCTTTCCGGGACCCACCGGGGAGCTGTTTTTT. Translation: CASSFPGPTGELFF. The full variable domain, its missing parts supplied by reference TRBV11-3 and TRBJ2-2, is EAGVVQSPRYKIIEKKQPVAFWCNPISGHNTLYWYLQNLGQGPELLIRYENEEAVDDSQLPKDRFSAERLKGVDSTLKIQPAELGDSAVYLCASSFPGPTGELFFGEGSRLTVL.